These T cell receptor beta chains were read from a single sample in a study of T-cell reconstitution after alpha-beta-depleted transplantation in children. TCRdb independently ran MiXCR on the PCR reads; one entry per CDR3 protein. Among 250,000 to 300,000 distinct CDR3 sequences listed, 10% were seen once. The material sequenced was PBMCs, taken before TCRalphabeta/CD19-depleted stem cell transplant. Source of these receptors: a boy less than two years old with acute myeloid leukemia, due to receive a stem cell transplant. CDR3s include the opening cysteine and the closing phenylalanine or tryptophan. Fields, in order: V gene, D gene, J gene, clone size, CDR3 length, CDR3 protein, CDR3 DNA. D genes are given only for firm matches. Not all rows give a size; the values are once, few, many and, for expanded clones, a class.

>TRBV20-1|TRBD1|TRBJ2-7|-|12
CSASRGQYEQYF
TGCAGTGCTAGCAGGGGGCAGTACGAGCAGTACTTC
>TRBV12-3/TRBV12-4|-|TRBJ2-3|-|14
CASSFTGSGDTQYF
TGTGCCAGCAGTTTTACAGGCTCGGGGGATACGCAGTATTTT
>TRBV7-2|TRBD1|TRBJ1-2|many|15
CASSLGRQGVYGYTF
TGTGCCAGCAGCTTAGGGCGTCAGGGGGTCTATGGCTACACCTTC
>TRBV14|-|TRBJ2-7|few|12
CASSQGHYEQYF
TGTGCCAGCAGCCAAGGGCACTACGAGCAGTACTTC
>TRBV7-3|-|TRBJ1-3|many|12
CASSSETGGRYF
TGTGCCAGCAGCTCTGAGACCGGGGGTAGATATTTT
>TRBV19|-|TRBJ2-3|few|12
CASSRAPDTQYF
TGTGCCAGTAGTCGAGCGCCAGATACGCAGTATTTT
>TRBV29-1|-|TRBJ1-2|many|13
CSVEEDSDYGYTF
TGCAGCGTTGAAGAAGACAGCGACTATGGCTACACCTTC
>TRBV5-6|-|TRBJ2-7|many|15
CASSLVGGGSYEQYF
TGTGCCAGCAGCTTGGTAGGAGGCGGTTCCTACGAGCAGTACTTC
>TRBV20-1|-|TRBJ1-3|many|13
CSASTGYGNTIYF
TGCAGTGCTTCCACAGGTTACGGAAACACCATATATTTT
>TRBV12-3/TRBV12-4|-|TRBJ1-5|many|15
CASSWGRFSNQPQHF
TGTGCCAGCAGTTGGGGAAGGTTTAGCAATCAGCCCCAGCATTTT
>TRBV4-2|TRBD1|TRBJ2-7|many|15
CASSSGQGASYEQYF
TGTGCCAGCAGTAGCGGACAGGGGGCGTCCTACGAGCAGTACTTC
>TRBV30|-|TRBJ2-3|few|13
CACDREGTDTHYF
TGTGCCTGCGACAGAGAGGGCACAGATACGCATTATTTT
>TRBV7-9|-|TRBJ2-7|few|14
CASSAPAPSYEQYF
TGTGCCAGCAGCGCGCCGGCGCCCTCCTACGAGCAGTACTTC
>TRBV23-1|-|TRBJ2-4|few|15
CASSQSRQFKNIQYF
TGCGCCAGCAGTCAGTCCCGGCAGTTCAAAAACATTCAGTACTTC
>TRBV29-1|-|TRBJ2-3|many|12
CSVRGGTDTQYF
TGCAGCGTTCGAGGGGGCACAGATACGCAGTATTTT
>TRBV10-3|-|TRBJ2-1|-|14
CAISPRDGYNEQFF
TGTGCCATCAGCCCTAGGGACGGCTACAATGAGCAGTTCTTC
>TRBV4-3|-|TRBJ2-7|medium-sized|18
CASSQLLSPGGGSYEQYF
TGCGCCAGCAGCCAACTCTTGTCCCCGGGGGGCGGCTCCTACGAGCAGTACTTC
>TRBV24-1|-|TRBJ2-3|many|13
CATRAGSTDTQYF
TGTGCCACCAGGGCAGGGAGCACAGATACGCAGTATTTT
>TRBV28|TRBD2|TRBJ2-5|many|14
CASSLIVAGETQYF
TGTGCCAGCAGTTTAATCGTAGCGGGAGAGACCCAGTACTTC
>TRBV7-6|TRBD2|TRBJ2-3|-|17
CASSFGTSGGPADTQYF
TGTGCCAGCTCCTTCGGGACTAGCGGGGGGCCGGCAGATACGCAGTATTTT
>TRBV4-1|-|TRBJ1-1|many|13
CASSHQGSPEAFF
TGCGCCAGCAGCCACCAGGGGAGCCCTGAAGCTTTCTTT
>TRBV7-3|TRBD2|TRBJ2-2|-|16
CASSSPITSATGELFF
TGTGCCAGCAGCTCCCCGATAACTAGCGCCACCGGGGAGCTGTTTTTT
>TRBV19|-|TRBJ1-1|-|13
CASSWDTNTEAFF
TGTGCCAGTAGTTGGGACACGAACACTGAAGCTTTCTTT
>TRBV7-2|-|TRBJ2-3|many|16
CASSSEPGSPQNTQYF
TGTGCCAGCAGCTCCGAGCCCGGGAGCCCACAGAATACGCAGTATTTT
>TRBV12-3/TRBV12-4|-|TRBJ1-3|many|16
CASSQQGSVSGNTIYF
TGTGCCAGCAGCCAACAGGGATCCGTGTCCGGAAACACCATATATTTT
>TRBV5-4|TRBD2|TRBJ2-7|-|15
CASSSIGLASDEQYF
TGTGCCAGCAGCTCTATAGGACTAGCCTCAGACGAGCAGTACTTC
>TRBV7-2|-|TRBJ1-3|-|17
CASSLNFPGTSGNTIYF
TGTGCCAGCAGCTTAAATTTTCCCGGGACGTCTGGAAACACCATATATTTT
>TRBV7-9|TRBD1|TRBJ2-7|few|15
CASSLDGTGAYEQYF
TGTGCCAGCAGCTTAGACGGGACAGGGGCTTACGAGCAGTACTTC
>TRBV5-5|TRBD1|TRBJ2-7|many|14
CASSFDRVAYEQYF
TGTGCCAGCAGCTTTGACAGGGTTGCCTACGAGCAGTACTTC
>TRBV4-3|-|TRBJ1-1|many|14
CASSQIVGNTEAFF
TGCGCCAGCAGCCAGATCGTAGGGAACACTGAAGCTTTCTTT
>TRBV20-1|TRBD1|TRBJ2-7|many|13
CSARRQGSGEQYF
TGCAGTGCTAGGCGACAGGGGTCGGGGGAGCAGTACTTC
>TRBV7-6|TRBD2|TRBJ2-7|-|15
CASSPGLAGVFEQYF
TGTGCCAGCAGCCCAGGACTAGCGGGAGTTTTCGAGCAGTACTTC
>TRBV6-2/TRBV6-3|-|TRBJ2-7|many|14
CASSYPDVTYEQYF
TGTGCCAGCAGTTACCCGGATGTGACCTACGAGCAGTACTTC
>TRBV6-5|-|TRBJ2-7|few|18
CASSTSVYTGPSSYEQYF
-
>TRBV12-3/TRBV12-4|-|TRBJ1-5|-|15
CASSSQGRGNQPQHF
TGTGCCAGCAGCTCACAGGGTCGCGGCAATCAGCCCCAGCATTTT
>TRBV28|TRBD1|TRBJ1-6|many|16
CASSLRTGGYNSPLHF
TGTGCCAGCAGTTTGAGGACAGGGGGCTATAATTCACCCCTCCACTTT
>TRBV6-5|TRBD2|TRBJ2-1|many|14
CASRLSGGHNEQFF
TGTGCCAGCCGTCTTAGCGGGGGCCACAATGAGCAGTTCTTC
>TRBV6-2/TRBV6-3|TRBD1|TRBJ2-3|many|16
CASRLDLQGATDTQYF
TGTGCCAGCAGACTGGATTTACAGGGGGCCACAGATACGCAGTATTTT
>TRBV11-3|TRBD2|TRBJ2-3|many|16
CASSGHSGSSTDTQYF
TGTGCCAGCAGCGGGCATAGCGGGTCTAGCACAGATACGCAGTATTTT
>TRBV24-1|-|TRBJ2-5|many|15
CATSDFGGPQETQYF
TGTGCCACCAGTGATTTCGGGGGACCCCAAGAGACCCAGTACTTC
>TRBV28|-|TRBJ1-4|-|15
CASSFGGRANEKLFF
TGTGCCAGCAGTTTTGGGGGACGGGCTAATGAAAAACTGTTTTTT